This T cell receptor (beta chain) stems from a study of blood T cell repertoires in COVID-19. Study-level information: Acute-phase and convalescent COVID-19 samples originated in the United States, Italy and Spain. T cells, B-cell-depleted T cells, or PBMCs supplied cDNA or gDNA.

This CDR3 region has 15 residues. Trimming pared 4 bases from V and 2 bases from J, leaving 14 bases between. Germline V gene data show CDR1 as KGHSH and CDR2 as LQKENI. The assay was immunoSEQ multiplex PCR, and TCRdb's table has in-frame clones only and misses some. Of about 100,000 clones listed, roughly 87% are singletons. The sample was peripheral blood. The origin of this receptor is a man aged 25-45 years in a cohort sampled during active COVID-19. The chain carries TRBV18 and TRBJ1-2; D gene unclear. CDR3 loop: CASSREASENYGYTF. The CDR3 DNA sequence: TGTGCCAGCTCACGGGAGGCCTCGGAAAACTATGGCTACACCTTC.